The 13 T cell receptor beta chains below come from one sample, sequenced in a study of regulatory T cells in long-lasting Graves disease. Documented time point: newly diagnosed GD, antithyroid drugs for less than 3 months. RNA extracted from PBMCs served as the sequencing template. For TCR beta, libraries came from iRepertoire HTBI primers and Arm-PCR of CDR3 regions. TCRdb recomputed calls from the multiplex PCR reads with MiXCR, one row per CDR3 protein. The sample lists about 430,000 distinct CDR3 sequences, approximately 15% occurring once. This sample was shared with a second study, whose subject was T cells in Graves' hyperthyroidism and ophthalmopathy.

Sequences were derived from peripheral blood mononuclear cells (PBMCs), sampled at new diagnosis, from a patient treated with antithyroid drugs. The source of these receptors is a woman between 40 and 50 years old with Graves disease.

This chain connects TRBV5-6 to TRBJ2-5; TRBD2 aligns across 9 bases. Trimming at V came to 0 bases and at J to 10 bases, leaving 7 bases not matched to a gene. The germline V gene has CDR1 SGHDT and CDR2 YYEEEE. There are 14 residues in the CDR3. The CDR3 reads CASSLALAGRDQYF. For the CDR3, the DNA is TGTGCCAGCAGCTTGGCTCTAGCGGGAAGGGACCAGTACTTC.

V is TRBV12-3 or TRBV12-4 and J is TRBJ2-7, with 7 bases identical to TRBD1. This CDR3 has 16 residues. V was pared by 4 bases and J by 0 bases, with 9 bases of the junction left unmatched. The CDR3 bases are TGTGCCAGCAGTTCTCTGGGTAGGGGGCTCTCCTACGAGCAGTACTTC. This codes for CASSSLGRGLSYEQYF.

The rearrangement joins TRBV19 to TRBJ2-2, with D possibly TRBD1 on 6 matching bases. Trimming removed 3 bases at V and 6 bases at J, with 14 bases between. The CDR3 extends over 15 amino acids. Germline V CDR1 and CDR2: LNHDA, SQIVND (reference sequence). CDR3 in DNA: TGTGCCAGTAGTATGCTCAGGGGATTAGCCGGGGAGCTGTTTTTT. As protein: CASSMLRGLAGELFF.

Ten or more counts support this clonotype. The rearrangement joins TRBV28 to TRBJ1-1; no definite D call. Germline CDR1 reads MDHEN; CDR2 reads SYDVKM. V gave up 3 bases and J gave up 7 bases, with 9 bases separating them. This CDR3 contains 12 residues. The CDR3 reads CASSFSEFEAFF. The DNA of the CDR3 is TGTGCCAGCAGTTTCTCGGAATTTGAAGCTTTCTTT. Variable domain in full (rest from reference TRBV28 and TRBJ1-1): DVKVTQSSRYLVKRTGEKVFLECVQDMDHENMFWYRQDPGLGLRLIYFSYDVKMKEKGDIPEGYSVSREKKERFSLILESASTNQTSMYLCASSFSEFEAFFGQGTRLTVV.

With respect to this clonotype: This likely came from a read error, as a far larger clone is one base away. The chain couples TRBV11-2 to TRBJ2-1; D possibly corresponds to TRBD2 (5 bases). The CDR3 extends over 18 amino acids. The V gene's germline CDR1 is SGHAT and CDR2 FQNNGV. CDR3 nucleotides: TGTACCAGCAGGCTCCGGGCCCCGCGGGCTTTCACCTACAATGAGCAGTTCTTC. Translating gives CTSRLRAPRAFTYNEQFF.

This clonotype appeared many times. The chain joins TRBV2 to TRBJ1-6; maybe TRBD1 (6 bases). The CDR3 sequence is 15 residues long. Germline-derived CDR1 and CDR2 are SNHLY and FYNNEI. V lost 7 bases and J lost 0, with 10 bases in between. DNA of the CDR3: TGTGCCAGCATTAGGGGGGACTCCTATAATTCACCCCTCCACTTT. It encodes CASIRGDSYNSPLHF. Complete variable domain (other parts from reference TRBV2 and TRBJ1-6): EPEVTQTPSHQVTQMGQEVILRCVPISNHLYFYWYRQILGQKVEFLVSFYNNEISEKSEIFDDQFSVERPDGSNFTLKIRSTKLEDSAMYFCASIRGDSYNSPLHFGNGTRLTVT.

This clonotype occurred many times. V gene TRBV30 combines with J gene TRBJ1-5; D gene unclear. The V and J ends lost 3 bases and 4 bases respectively, with 19 bases between them. The CDR3 is made up of 16 amino acids. Germline CDR1 is GTSNPN and CDR2 is SVGIG (reference sequence). DNA for the CDR3: TGTGCCTGGAGGGAGTCGCCCGGGAGGTGGAATCAGCCCCAGCATTTT. Translated: CAWRESPGRWNQPQHF. The variable domain in full, completed from reference TRBV30 and TRBJ1-5, reads SQTIHQWPATLVQPVGSPLSLECTVEGTSNPNLYWYRQAAGRGLQLLFYSVGIGQISSEVPQNLSASRPQDRQFILSSKKLLLSDSGFYLCAWRESPGRWNQPQHFGDGTRLSIL.

V is TRBV19 and J is TRBJ2-7, with D possibly matching TRBD2 (5 bases). Germline V lookup: CDR1 LNHDA, CDR2 SQIVND (reference sequence). Deletions cut 5 bases from V and 5 bases from J, with 16 bases between. CDR3 length equals 14 residues. CDR3 in amino acids: CASSSGILLHEQYF. CDR3 DNA sequence: TGTGCCAGTAGTTCCGGGATTCTGCTCCACGAGCAGTACTTC.

This clonotype was seen a few times. The V gene is TRBV4-1, the J gene TRBJ2-5, with TRBD2 matching over 7 bases. The CDR3 runs to 14 residues. Germline V gene lookup returns CDR1 MGHRA and CDR2 YSYEKL. The ends lost 1 base at V and 3 bases at J; junction bases unmatched: 2. The CDR3 region has the DNA TGCGCCAGCAGCCAAGCTAGCGGTAAAGAGACCCAGTACTTC. It specifies CASSQASGKETQYF.

This clonotype was seen a few times. The rearrangement links TRBV19 to TRBJ2-7; 9 nucleotides line up with TRBD2. Unmatched junction bases numbered 7, after V lost 3 bases and J lost 4 bases. This CDR3 region has 15 residues. Germline lookup yields CDR1 LNHDA and CDR2 SQIVND (reference sequence). The CDR3 spells CASSMGASGTYEQYF. In nucleotides, the CDR3 is TGTGCCAGTAGTATGGGGGCTAGCGGGACTTACGAGCAGTACTTC.

A few counts support this clonotype. This chain uses TRBV4-2 with TRBJ2-7; 10 nucleotides agree with TRBD1. The CDR3 sequence is 15 residues long. V shed 0 bases and J 3 bases; nucleotides not matched to a gene: 2. The germline V gene has CDR1 LGHNA and CDR2 YNFKEQ. CDR3 sequence: CASSQEWTGGYEQYF. The DNA for the CDR3 is TGTGCCAGCAGCCAAGAATGGACAGGGGGCTACGAGCAGTACTTC.

This clonotype was recorded many times. The gene calls are TRBV30 and TRBJ2-2; 9 nucleotides match TRBD2. V lost 2 bases, J lost 0 bases, and 1 base stayed unmatched. This CDR3 comprises 15 residues. Germline V gene lookup returns CDR1 GTSNPN and CDR2 SVGIG (reference sequence). The CDR3 protein is CAWSLAGANTGELFF. The CDR3, as DNA: TGTGCCTGGAGTTTAGCGGGAGCGAACACCGGGGAGCTGTTTTTT.

The chain joins TRBV5-1 to TRBJ2-3; 10 bases are a match to TRBD2. Germline V gives CDR1 SGHRS, CDR2 YFSETQ. V shed 4 bases and J 1 base; nucleotides not matched to a gene: 3. The CDR3 loop spans 15 amino acids. CDR3 DNA sequence: TGCGCCAGCAGCGAAGCGGGAGGGCGCACAGATACGCAGTATTTT. Protein: CASSEAGGRTDTQYF.